The rows below give T cell receptor beta chains drawn from one sample of a study of T cell responses to AZD1222 COVID-19 vaccine. TCRdb keeps only in-frame clones here, not all; method: immunoSEQ multiplex PCR. The repertoire holds 120,000 to 150,000 clones, with about 89% as singletons. This specimen was peripheral blood, taken on day 0 of MenACWY control vaccination. The receptor set was obtained from an adult in good health. Both conserved end residues are part of each CDR3. D genes are given only for firm matches. Only part of the rows carry a size: once, few, many, or a class if the clone is expanded.

clone_size | d_call | j_call | v_call | cdr3_nt | cdr3_aa
. | . | TRBJ1-2 | TRBV7-9 | TGTGCCAGCAGCTTAGAGTTGGACAGCAACTCACGCTACACCTTC | CASSLELDSNSRYTF
once | TRBD1 | TRBJ2-7 | TRBV18 | TGTGCCAGCTCACCAGGGACAGGGTGGTACGAGCAGTACTTC | CASSPGTGWYEQYF
. | . | TRBJ2-1 | TRBV29-1 | TGCAGCGTTGACAGGGGTAGGACGACCTCCTACAATGAGCAGTTCTTC | CSVDRGRTTSYNEQFF
. | TRBD1 | TRBJ2-7 | TRBV11-1 | TGTGCCAGCAGCTTCCGAGGGACAGGACTTTCCTACGAGCAGTACTTC | CASSFRGTGLSYEQYF
. | . | TRBJ2-1 | TRBV4-1 | TGCGCCAGCAGCCACGGGTCCCCGTACAATGAGCAGTTCTTC | CASSHGSPYNEQFF
. | . | TRBJ2-1 | TRBV11-2 | TGTGCCAGCAGCCCTGAGGCCACCTACAATGAGCAGTTCTTC | CASSPEATYNEQFF
. | . | TRBJ1-3 | TRBV10-3 | TGTGCCATCAGTACCTCAGGAAACACCATATATTTT | CAISTSGNTIYF
once | . | TRBJ1-2 | TRBV9 | TGTGCCAGCAGCGTATCGTCTTTAGGTAACTATGGCTACACCTTC | CASSVSSLGNYGYTF
once | TRBD1 | TRBJ1-6 | TRBV5-4 | TGTGCCAGCAGCATTACAGGGGAATCACCCCTCCACTTT | CASSITGESPLHF
. | . | TRBJ2-7 | TRBV7-7 | TGTGCCAGCAGCCCCCTTGGGGGAAACGAGCAGTACTTC | CASSPLGGNEQYF
. | . | TRBJ1-1 | TRBV2 | TGTGCCAGCAGTGAAACGGTGGTAACTGAAGCTTTCTTT | CASSETVVTEAFF
once | . | TRBJ2-2 | TRBV7-3 | TGTGCCAGCAGCTTAGGTGGCTCGGCCGGGGAGCTGTTTTTT | CASSLGGSAGELFF
few | . | TRBJ1-5 | TRBV7-8 | TGTGCCAGCAGCTTGGAGGACTCTTCGGATCAGCCCCAGCATTTT | CASSLEDSSDQPQHF
. | . | TRBJ1-5 | TRBV27 | TGTGCCAGCAGTTTAAGGGCAGCCGATCAGCCCCAGCATTTT | CASSLRAADQPQHF
. | TRBD2 | TRBJ2-1 | TRBV5-1 | TGCGCCAGCAGCGCCCTAGCGGGGGCCCTTCGTGAGCAGTTCTTC | CASSALAGALREQFF
. | TRBD1 | TRBJ2-7 | TRBV12-3/TRBV12-4 | TGTGCCAGCAGTTCCGACAGGGCCCACGAGCAGTACTTC | CASSSDRAHEQYF
few | . | TRBJ1-6 | TRBV2 | TGTGCCAGCAGGATAGACCCTAATTCACCCCTCCACTTT | CASRIDPNSPLHF